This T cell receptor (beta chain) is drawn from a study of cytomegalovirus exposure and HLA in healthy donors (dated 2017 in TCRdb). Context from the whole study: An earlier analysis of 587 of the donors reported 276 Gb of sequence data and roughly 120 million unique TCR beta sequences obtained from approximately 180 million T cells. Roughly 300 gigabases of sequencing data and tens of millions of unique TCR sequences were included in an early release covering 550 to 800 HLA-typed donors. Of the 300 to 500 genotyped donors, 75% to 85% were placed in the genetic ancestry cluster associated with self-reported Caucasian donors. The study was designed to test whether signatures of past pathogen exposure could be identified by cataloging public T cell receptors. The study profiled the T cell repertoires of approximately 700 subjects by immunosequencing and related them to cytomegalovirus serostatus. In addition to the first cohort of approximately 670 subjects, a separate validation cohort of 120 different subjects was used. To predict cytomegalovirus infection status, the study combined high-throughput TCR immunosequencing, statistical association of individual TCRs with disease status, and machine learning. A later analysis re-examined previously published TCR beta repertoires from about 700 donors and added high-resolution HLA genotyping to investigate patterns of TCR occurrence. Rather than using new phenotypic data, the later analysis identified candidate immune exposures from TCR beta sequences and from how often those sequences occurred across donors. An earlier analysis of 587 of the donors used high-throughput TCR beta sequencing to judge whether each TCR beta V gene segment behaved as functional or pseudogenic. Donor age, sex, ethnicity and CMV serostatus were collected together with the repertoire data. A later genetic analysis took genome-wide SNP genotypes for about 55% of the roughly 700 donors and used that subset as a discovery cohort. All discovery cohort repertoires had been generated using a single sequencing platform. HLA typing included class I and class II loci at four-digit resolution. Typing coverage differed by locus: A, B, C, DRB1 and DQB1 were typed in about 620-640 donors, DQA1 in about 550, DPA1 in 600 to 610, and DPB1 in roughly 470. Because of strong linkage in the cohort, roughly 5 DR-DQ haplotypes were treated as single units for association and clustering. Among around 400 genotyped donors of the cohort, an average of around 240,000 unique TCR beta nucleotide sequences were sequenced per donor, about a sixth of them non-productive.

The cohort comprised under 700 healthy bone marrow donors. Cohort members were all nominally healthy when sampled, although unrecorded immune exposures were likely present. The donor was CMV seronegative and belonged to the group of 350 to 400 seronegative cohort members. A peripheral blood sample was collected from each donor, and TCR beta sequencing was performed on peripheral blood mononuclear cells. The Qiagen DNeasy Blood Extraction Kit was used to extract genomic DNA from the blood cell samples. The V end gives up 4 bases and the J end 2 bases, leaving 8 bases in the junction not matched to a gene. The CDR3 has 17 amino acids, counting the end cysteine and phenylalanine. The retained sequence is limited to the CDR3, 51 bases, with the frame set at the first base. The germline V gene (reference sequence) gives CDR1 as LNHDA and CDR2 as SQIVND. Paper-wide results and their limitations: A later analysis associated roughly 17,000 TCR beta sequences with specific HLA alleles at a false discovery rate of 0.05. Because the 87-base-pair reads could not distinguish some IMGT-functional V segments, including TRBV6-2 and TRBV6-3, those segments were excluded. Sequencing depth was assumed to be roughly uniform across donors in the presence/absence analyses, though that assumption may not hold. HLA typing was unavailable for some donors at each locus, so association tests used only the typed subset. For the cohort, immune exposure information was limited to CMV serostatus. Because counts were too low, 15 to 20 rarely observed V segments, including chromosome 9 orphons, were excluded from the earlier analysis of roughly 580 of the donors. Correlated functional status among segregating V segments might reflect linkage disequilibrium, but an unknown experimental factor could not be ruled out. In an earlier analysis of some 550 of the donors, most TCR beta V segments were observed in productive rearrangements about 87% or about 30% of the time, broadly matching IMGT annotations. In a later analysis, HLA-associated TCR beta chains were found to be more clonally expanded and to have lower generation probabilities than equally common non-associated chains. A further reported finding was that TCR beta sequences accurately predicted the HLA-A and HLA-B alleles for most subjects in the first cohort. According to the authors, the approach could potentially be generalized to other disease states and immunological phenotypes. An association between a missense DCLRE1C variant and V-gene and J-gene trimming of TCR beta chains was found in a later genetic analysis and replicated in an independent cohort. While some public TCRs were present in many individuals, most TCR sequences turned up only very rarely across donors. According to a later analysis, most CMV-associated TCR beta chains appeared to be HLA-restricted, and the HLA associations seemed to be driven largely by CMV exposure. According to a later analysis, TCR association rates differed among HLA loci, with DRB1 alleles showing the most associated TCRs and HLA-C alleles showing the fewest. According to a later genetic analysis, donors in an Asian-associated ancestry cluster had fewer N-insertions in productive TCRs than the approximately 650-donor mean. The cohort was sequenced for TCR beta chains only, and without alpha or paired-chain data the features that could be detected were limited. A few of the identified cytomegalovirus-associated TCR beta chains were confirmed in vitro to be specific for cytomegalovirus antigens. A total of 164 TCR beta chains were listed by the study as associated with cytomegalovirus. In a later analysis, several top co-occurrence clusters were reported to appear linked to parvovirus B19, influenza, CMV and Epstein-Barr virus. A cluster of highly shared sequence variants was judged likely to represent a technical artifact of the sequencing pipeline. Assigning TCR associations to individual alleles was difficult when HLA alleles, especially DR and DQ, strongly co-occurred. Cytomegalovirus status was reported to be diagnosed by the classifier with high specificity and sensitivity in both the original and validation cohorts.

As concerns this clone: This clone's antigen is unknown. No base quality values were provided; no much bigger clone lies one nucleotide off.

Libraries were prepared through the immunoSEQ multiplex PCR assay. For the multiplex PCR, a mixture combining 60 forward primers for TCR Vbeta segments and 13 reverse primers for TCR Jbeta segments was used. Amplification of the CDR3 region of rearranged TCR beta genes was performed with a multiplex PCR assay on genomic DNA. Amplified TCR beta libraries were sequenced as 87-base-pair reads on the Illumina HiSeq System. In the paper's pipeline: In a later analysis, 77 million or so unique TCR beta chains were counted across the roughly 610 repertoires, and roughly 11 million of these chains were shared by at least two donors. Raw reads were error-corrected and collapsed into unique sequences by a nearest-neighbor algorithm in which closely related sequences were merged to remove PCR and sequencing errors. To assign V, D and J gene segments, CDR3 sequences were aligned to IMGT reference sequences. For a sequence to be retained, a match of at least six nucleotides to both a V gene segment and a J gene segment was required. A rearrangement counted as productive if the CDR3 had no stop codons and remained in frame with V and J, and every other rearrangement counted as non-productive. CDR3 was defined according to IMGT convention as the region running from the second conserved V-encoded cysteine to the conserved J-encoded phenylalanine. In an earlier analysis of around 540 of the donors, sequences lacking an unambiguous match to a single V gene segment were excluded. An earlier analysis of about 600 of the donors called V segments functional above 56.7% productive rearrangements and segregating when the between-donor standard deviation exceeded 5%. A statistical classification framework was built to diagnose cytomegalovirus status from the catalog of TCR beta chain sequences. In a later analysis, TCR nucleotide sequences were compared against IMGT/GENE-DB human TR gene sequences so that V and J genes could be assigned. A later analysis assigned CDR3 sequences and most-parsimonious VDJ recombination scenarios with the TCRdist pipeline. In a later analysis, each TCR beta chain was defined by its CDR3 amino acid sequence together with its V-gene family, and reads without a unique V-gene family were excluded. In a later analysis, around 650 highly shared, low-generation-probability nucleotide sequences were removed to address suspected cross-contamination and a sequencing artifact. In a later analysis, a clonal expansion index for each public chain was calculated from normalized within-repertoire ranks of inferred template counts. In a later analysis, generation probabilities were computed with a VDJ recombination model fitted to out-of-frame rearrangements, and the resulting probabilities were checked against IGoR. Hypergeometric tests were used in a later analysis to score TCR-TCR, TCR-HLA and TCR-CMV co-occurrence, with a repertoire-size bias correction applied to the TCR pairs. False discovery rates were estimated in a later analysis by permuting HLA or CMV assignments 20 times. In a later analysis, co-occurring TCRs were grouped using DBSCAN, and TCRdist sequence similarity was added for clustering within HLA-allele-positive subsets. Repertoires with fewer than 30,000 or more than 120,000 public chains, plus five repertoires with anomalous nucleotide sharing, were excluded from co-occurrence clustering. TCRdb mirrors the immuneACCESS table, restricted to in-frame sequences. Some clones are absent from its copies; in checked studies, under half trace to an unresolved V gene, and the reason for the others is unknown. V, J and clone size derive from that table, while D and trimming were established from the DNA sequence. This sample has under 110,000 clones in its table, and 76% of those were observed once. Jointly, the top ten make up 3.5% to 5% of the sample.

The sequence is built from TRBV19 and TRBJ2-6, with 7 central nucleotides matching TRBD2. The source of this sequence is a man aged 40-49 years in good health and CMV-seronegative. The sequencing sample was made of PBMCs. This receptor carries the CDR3 CASSRGWEGAGANVLTF. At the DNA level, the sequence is TGTGCCAGTAGTAGGGGATGGGAGGGTGCTGGGGCCAACGTCCTGACTTTC.